One and the same sample provided the 26 T cell receptor beta chains below, sequenced in a study of TIL therapy for anti-PD-1-resistant metastatic lung cancer. Sequencing used immunoSEQ v3. Sequenced by immunoSEQ multiplex PCR; TCRdb stores in-frame clones only, minus some. The table has about 15,000 clones, about 84% seen once. As to time point: pre-treatment sample, taken before nivolumab and TIL therapy. The source was blood, collected at baseline. These receptors were obtained from a person aged 25 to 80 with non-small cell lung cancer.

The chain carries TRBV7-9 and TRBJ2-1; 7 bases align to TRBD1. There are 15 residues in the CDR3. J lost 10 bases, V lost 5 bases, and 14 bases had no gene match. CDR1 is SEHNR, CDR2 FQNEAQ, per germline (reference sequence). CDR3 region: CASSHRDRPFMEQFF. CDR3 in DNA: TGTGCCAGCAGCCACCGGGACAGACCATTTATGGAGCAGTTCTTC.

The rearrangement joins TRBV28 to TRBJ2-3; D possibly corresponds to TRBD2 (5 bases). Trimming took off 5 bases at V and 4 bases at J, with 13 bases between the two ends. The germline CDR1 and CDR2 sequences are MDHEN and SYDVKM. The CDR3 is 14 amino acids. The CDR3 DNA sequence: TGTGCCAGCAGTCAACCGGGGAGCCCAGATACGCAGTATTTT. Amino acids: CASSQPGSPDTQYF.

The rearrangement joins TRBV7-8 to TRBJ2-1, with 9 bases lining up with TRBD2. Germline CDR1 reads SGHVS; CDR2 reads FQNEAQ. Trimming cost V 5 bases and J 8 bases; bases outside gene matches: 16. The length of the CDR3 is 17 residues. The CDR3 loop is CASSADAPAGGADEQFF. In DNA, the CDR3 is TGTGCCAGCAGCGCCGACGCCCCAGCGGGAGGAGCCGATGAGCAGTTCTTC.

In its sample, this clone was seen a few times. CDR3 region: CASSPDRGRYQPQHF. The CDR3 region has the DNA TGTGCCAGTAGTCCTGACAGGGGGAGGTATCAGCCCCAGCATTTT. V is TRBV19 and J is TRBJ1-5, with TRBD1 identical over 9 bases. The germline V gene encodes CDR1 LNHDA and CDR2 SQIVND (reference sequence). V shed 5 bases, J shed 5 bases, and the junction held 7 bases outside the gene matches. The CDR3 is 15 residues long.

This chain joins TRBV28 and TRBJ1-2; D uncertain. CDR3 length: 16 amino acids. V was pared by 1 base and J by 3 bases, with 15 bases between. Germline-derived CDR1 and CDR2 are MDHEN and SYDVKM. In nucleotides, the CDR3 is TGTGCCAGCAGTTTATTAATCTCACGATGGGACTATGGCTACACCTTC. Translation: CASSLLISRWDYGYTF.

This chain uses TRBV5-1 with TRBJ2-3, with TRBD1 identical over 7 bases. The V and J ends lost 1 base and 8 bases, in that order; junction bases with no gene match: 7. CDR3 size: 14 residues. CDR1 SGHRS and CDR2 YFSETQ come from the germline V gene. CDR3 loop: CASSLPRGLGTQYF. The CDR3 bases are TGCGCCAGCAGCTTGCCGAGGGGGCTTGGTACGCAGTATTTT.

The chain links TRBV4-3 to TRBJ2-7, with a possible D match to TRBD2 (5 bases). There are 14 residues in the CDR3. Germline V gene lookup returns CDR1 LGHNA and CDR2 YSLEER. V shed 4 bases and J shed 2 bases, with 12 bases lying between them. The CDR3 bases are TGCGCCAGCAGCCGGGAGAACCCACCCTACGAGCAGTACTTC. It yields the protein CASSRENPPYEQYF.

This clone is a singleton in its sample. V gene TRBV6-5 combines with J gene TRBJ1-1; no clear D gene. V gave up 2 bases and J gave up 4 bases, with 2 bases separating them. From germline, CDR1 is MNHEY and CDR2 SVGAGI. The CDR3 is 11 amino acids. The CDR3 loop is CASSYVTEAFF. The CDR3 DNA reads TGTGCCAGCAGTTACGTCACTGAAGCTTTCTTT.

This chain uses TRBV4-2 with TRBJ2-7; 9 bases line up with TRBD2. The V gene end was trimmed by 4 bases and the J gene end by 3 bases; junction bases not matched to a gene: 13. The CDR3 loop spans 17 amino acids. In germline, CDR1 is LGHNA, CDR2 YNFKEQ. The CDR3, as DNA: TGTGCCAGCAGCCCTGGGCTAGCGGGGCGGGCGGGCTACGAGCAGTACTTC. As protein: CASSPGLAGRAGYEQYF.

J is TRBJ2-1 and V is TRBV7-8; no reliable D call. Germline V gene sequence: CDR1 SGHVS, CDR2 FQNEAQ. This CDR3 has 13 residues. Trimming stripped 5 bases from V and 3 bases from J, with 8 bases between. The DNA for the CDR3 is TGTGCCAGCAGCCCGCAAGGCTACAATGAGCAGTTCTTC. It codes for CASSPQGYNEQFF.

This sequence joins TRBV6-5 and TRBJ1-5; 8 bases agree with TRBD1. Germline V gives CDR1 MNHEY, CDR2 SVGAGI. V lost 8 bases to trimming and J lost 0 bases; unmatched junction nucleotides: 6. CDR3 length equals 15 residues. The CDR3 sequence is CASREDRDSNQPQHF. DNA for the CDR3: TGTGCCAGCCGAGAGGACAGGGATAGCAATCAGCCCCAGCATTTT.

This chain connects TRBV7-9 to TRBJ2-1; weak D call: TRBD1 (6 bases). The ends were cut back, 3 bases at V and 9 bases at J, with 9 bases in the middle. The CDR3 loop spans 12 amino acids. Germline-derived CDR1 and CDR2 are SEHNR and FQNEAQ (reference sequence). The chain's CDR3 is CASSFGGGEQFF. The CDR3 nucleotides read TGTGCCAGCAGCTTTGGGGGCGGTGAGCAGTTCTTC.

CDR3 nucleotides: TGTGCCAGCAGCTTAGCCGGGACAGGGGGCTTATTTGGCTATGGCTACACCTTC. Its translation: CASSLAGTGGLFGYGYTF. V gene TRBV7-9 combines with J gene TRBJ1-2; TRBD1 matches 12 bases. The V segment lost 0 bases and the J segment 4 bases; nucleotides outside the gene matches: 9. This CDR3 contains 18 residues. Germline-derived CDR1 and CDR2 are SEHNR and FQNEAQ (reference sequence).

The rearrangement links TRBV13 to TRBJ1-4; D may be TRBD1 (6 bases). Trimming stripped 5 bases from V and 4 bases from J, with 14 bases between. CDR1 is PRHDT, CDR2 FYEKMQ, per germline (reference sequence). The CDR3 is 15 amino acids. CDR3 residues: CASSRTGYINEKLFF. DNA for the CDR3: TGTGCCAGCAGCCGCACAGGGTACATTAATGAAAAACTGTTTTTT.

This clone was counted a few times. This sequence joins TRBV18 and TRBJ1-5; possible D gene TRBD1, 6 bases. The CDR3 is made up of 13 amino acids. CDR1 KGHSH and CDR2 LQKENI come from the germline V gene. V was shortened by 4 bases and J by 5 bases, with 9 bases between the two germline ends. For the CDR3, the DNA is TGTGCCAGCTCACTACCAGGGGATCAGCCCCAGCATTTT. This encodes CASSLPGDQPQHF.

This clone is a singleton in its sample. CDR3 amino acids: CAIHSGANTGELFF. In nucleotides, the CDR3 is TGTGCCATCCATAGCGGGGCCAACACCGGGGAGCTGTTTTTT. J is TRBJ2-2 and V is TRBV10-3; 8 nucleotides line up with TRBD2. In germline, CDR1 is ENHRY, CDR2 SYGVKD. There are 14 residues in the CDR3. V gave up 8 bases and J gave up 2 bases; unmatched junction bases: 4.

The chain recombines TRBV7-9 with TRBJ1-2, with TRBD1 matching over 7 bases. This CDR3 is 14 amino acids long. From germline, CDR1 is SEHNR and CDR2 FQNEAQ (reference sequence). V dropped 5 bases and J dropped 4; count of bases not matched to a gene: 7. The CDR3: CASSPQWDSYGYTF. The CDR3 DNA reads TGTGCCAGCAGCCCACAATGGGACAGCTATGGCTACACCTTC.

The chain couples TRBV6-5 to TRBJ1-2; no clear D. The CDR3 sequence is 14 residues long. Germline V CDR1 and CDR2: MNHEY, SVGAGI. Between the trimmed V and J ends, which lost 4 bases and 3 bases, there was a span of 12 bases. The CDR3 here is CASSSTTSYYGYTF. CDR3 nucleotides: TGTGCCAGCAGTTCCACTACCAGCTACTATGGCTACACCTTC.

This clone appeared a few times. The CDR3 DNA follows: TGTGCCAGCAGCTCCAGGGGGGTGGTGAACACTGAAGCTTTCTTT. Its translation: CASSSRGVVNTEAFF. The chain combines TRBV11-3 with TRBJ1-1; 7 bases align to TRBD1. The CDR3 contains 15 residues. Germline V lookup: CDR1 SGHNT, CDR2 YENEEA. With V trimmed by 4 bases and J by 0 bases, 5 bases remained unmatched.

The rearrangement links TRBV9 to TRBJ2-5; D gene ambiguous. With 4 bases removed from V and 5 bases from J, the gap between germline ends came to 6 bases. This CDR3 comprises 11 residues. Germline V lookup: CDR1 SGDLS, CDR2 YYNGEE. CDR3 in amino acids: CASSNGETQYF. CDR3 sequence (DNA): TGTGCCAGCAGCAACGGGGAGACCCAGTACTTC.

The chain uses TRBV19 and TRBJ1-6; tentative D call: TRBD1 (6 bases). Germline-derived CDR1 and CDR2 are LNHDA and SQIVND (reference sequence). Trimming cost V 1 base and J 10 bases, with 14 bases left between them. The CDR3 totals 15 residues. The CDR3: CASSIARRGGSPLHF. DNA for the CDR3: TGTGCCAGTAGTATAGCTCGCAGGGGAGGGTCACCCCTCCACTTT.

V gene TRBV4-3 combines with J gene TRBJ1-6; 8 bases map to TRBD1. Losses at the gene ends were 4 bases for V and 7 bases for J; bases not matched to a gene: 6. Germline values: CDR1 LGHNA, CDR2 YSLEER. This CDR3 contains 15 residues. In nucleotides, the CDR3 is TGCGCCAGCAGCCTAACGGACAGGGAAAATTCACCCCTCCACTTT. Its translation is CASSLTDRENSPLHF.

This clone has only a few counts. The rearrangement links TRBV6-5 to TRBJ2-2; 7 bases map to TRBD1. CDR1 and CDR2 from the germline V gene are MNHEY and SVGAGI. This CDR3 region has 14 residues. The J segment lost 3 bases and the V segment lost 8 bases, leaving 6 bases of the junction unmatched. In DNA, the CDR3 is TGTGCCAGCGCCCGGGACAGAGACACCGGGGAGCTGTTTTTT. Protein product: CASARDRDTGELFF.

This clone was observed a single time. The J gene is TRBJ2-7, the V gene TRBV5-1; tentative D call: TRBD2 (6 bases). The germline V and J ends were trimmed by 4 bases and 0 bases, with 17 bases remaining between them. The CDR3 is made up of 16 amino acids. Germline assignment: CDR1 SGHRS and CDR2 YFSETQ. This CDR3 is CASSPHPGRSSYEQYV. In DNA form, the CDR3 reads TGCGCCAGCAGCCCCCACCCGGGGAGGAGCTCCTACGAGCAGTACGTC.

This clone was found a few times. V is TRBV7-2 and J is TRBJ2-4; TRBD2 matches 12 bases. The junction had 10 bases not matched to a gene; V was cut back by 1 base and J by 3 bases. This CDR3 is 19 amino acids long. Germline V gene sequence: CDR1 SGHTA, CDR2 FQGNSA. CDR3 amino acids: CASSLGSSGGAVGKNIQYF. CDR3 DNA sequence: TGTGCCAGCAGCTTAGGGTCTAGCGGGGGGGCCGTTGGCAAAAACATTCAGTACTTC.

This clone has only a few counts. J is TRBJ2-2 and V is TRBV29-1, with a weak D call TRBD1 (5 bases). CDR1 SQVTM and CDR2 ANQGSEA come from the germline V gene. Trimming pared 5 bases from V and 8 bases from J, leaving 9 bases between. The CDR3 extends over 11 amino acids. The CDR3 here is CSVYRGGELFF. The CDR3 bases are TGCAGCGTTTATAGGGGAGGGGAGCTGTTTTTT.